This is a list of T cell receptor beta chains from one sample in a study of T cells after yellow fever vaccination. TCRdb reanalysed the 5' RACE reads using MiXCR and keeps one entry per CDR3 protein. The repertoire holds 160,000 or so distinct CDR3 sequences, with 6% to 7.5% as singletons. The specimen comprised CD4+ T cells sorted from PBMCs, sampled more than 4 days after the first yellow fever vaccination. The origin of the receptors is a young man who received the YFV17D yellow fever vaccine. CDR3s include the opening cysteine and the closing phenylalanine or tryptophan. The D gene is left open where the match is weak. Clone size, where shown, is once, few, many, or a class for clones that have expanded.

v_gene	abundance	d_gene	j_gene	CDR3nt	CDR3aa
TRBV9	many	NA	TRBJ1-2	TGTGCCCGCGGCAGGGGCCACTATGGCTACACCTTC	CARGRGHYGYTF
TRBV18	few	NA	TRBJ2-1	TGTGCCAGCTCACCACCAGTGAGAGAGGTCAATGAGCAGTTCTTC	CASSPPVREVNEQFF
TRBV5-1	few	TRBD1	TRBJ2-1	TGCGCCAGCAGCTTTTCGGGACAGGGTTACAATGAGCAGTTCTTC	CASSFSGQGYNEQFF
TRBV4-3	NA	NA	TRBJ2-7	TGCGCCAGCAGCCAAGAAAAGGGGGGCACGGGATCCTCCTACGAGCAGTACTTC	CASSQEKGGTGSSYEQYF
TRBV9	NA	NA	TRBJ1-2	TGTGCCAGCAGCGTCGGGGTTAGTGCTGCTAACTATGGCTACACCTTC	CASSVGVSAANYGYTF
TRBV5-1	few	TRBD1	TRBJ2-7	TGCGCCAGCAGCCTACTCCTAGGGACAGGGATCCACGAGCAGTACTTC	CASSLLLGTGIHEQYF
TRBV6-1	few	NA	TRBJ1-5	TGTGCCAGCGCACGTGTAAGGGGTGATCAGCCCCAGCATTTT	CASARVRGDQPQHF
TRBV5-1	many	TRBD1	TRBJ2-5	TGCGCCAGCAGCTTGGCCGGGACAGGGAAGGAGACCCAGTACTTC	CASSLAGTGKETQYF
TRBV15	many	TRBD1	TRBJ2-3	TGTGCCACCAGCAGAGATCAACAGGGGGGTGGCACAGATACGCAGTATTTT	CATSRDQQGGGTDTQYF
TRBV29-1	many	NA	TRBJ2-3	TGCAGCGTTGAAGGCCGGACTAGCACAGATACGCAGTATTTT	CSVEGRTSTDTQYF
TRBV11-1	few	TRBD1	TRBJ2-2	TGTGCCAGCAGCTCGGACAGGGGGCGCGCCGGGGAGCTGTTTTTT	CASSSDRGRAGELFF
TRBV2	NA	TRBD1	TRBJ1-2	TGTGCCAGCAGCCAGGACAGGGCATATGGCTACACCTTC	CASSQDRAYGYTF
TRBV12-3/TRBV12-4	NA	TRBD2	TRBJ2-1	TGTGCCAGCAGTCCCAGCGGGGGGGCCCATGAGCAGTTCTTC	CASSPSGGAHEQFF
TRBV5-1	many	TRBD1	TRBJ1-4	TGCGCCAGCAGCAGGGGGACAGGGGGCAATGAAAAACTGTTTTTT	CASSRGTGGNEKLFF
TRBV6-1	many	NA	TRBJ1-3	TGTGCCAGCAGTGAAGGGGGACGACCTCCAAACACCATATATTTT	CASSEGGRPPNTIYF
TRBV7-8	many	NA	TRBJ2-4	TGTGCCAGCAGCCACTCCCGATGGCAGGCTATAAACATTCAGTACTTC	CASSHSRWQAINIQYF
TRBV7-3	many	TRBD1	TRBJ1-2	TGTGCCAGCAGCTCGGACAGGGGTTTAGGCTACACCTTC	CASSSDRGLGYTF
TRBV7-2	NA	NA	TRBJ1-1	TGTGCCAGCAGCCCCAGGCGGGTAGGGGCCGAAGCTTTCTTT	CASSPRRVGAEAFF
TRBV2	NA	NA	TRBJ2-1	TGTGCCAGCAGCACCGGACAGAACAATGAGCAGTTCTTC	CASSTGQNNEQFF
TRBV5-1	many	NA	TRBJ2-3	TGCGCCAGCAGCTTCACAGCGGCCCGCACAGATACGCAGTATTTT	CASSFTAARTDTQYF
TRBV6-1	many	TRBD1	TRBJ2-6	TGTGCCAGCAGAATGACAGGGGCTGGGGCCAACGTCCTGACTTTC	CASRMTGAGANVLTF
TRBV6-1	few	TRBD1	TRBJ2-5	TGTGCCAGCAGTCGCACAGGGGGGAACGGAGAGACCCAGTACTTC	CASSRTGGNGETQYF
TRBV18	many	TRBD2	TRBJ2-7	TGTGCCAGCTCACCTCAGCGGGGGGGCCATTCCGACGAGCAGTACTTC	CASSPQRGGHSDEQYF
TRBV11-2	few	NA	TRBJ2-7	TGTGCCAGCAGCTTTAGTACAGGGATGCTCTACGAGCAGTACTTC	CASSFSTGMLYEQYF
TRBV2	many	TRBD1	TRBJ1-2	TGTGCCAGCAGTCCGGACAGGGCGAACACCTTC	CASSPDRANTF
TRBV20-1	few	NA	TRBJ1-1	TGCAGTGCTAGTTCAGCTAAGAACACTGAAGCTTTCTTT	CSASSAKNTEAFF
TRBV6-4	few	NA	TRBJ1-1	TGTGCCAGCAGTGGAACGCGGGGCACTGAAGCTTTCTTT	CASSGTRGTEAFF
TRBV5-4	few	TRBD1	TRBJ2-1	TGTGCCAGCGGCTTTGGAGACAGGGGCTACAATGAGCAGTTCTTC	CASGFGDRGYNEQFF
TRBV10-3	NA	NA	TRBJ2-2	TGTGCCATCAGTCGGGGTTCCGAGGGGACCGGGGAGCTGTTTTTT	CAISRGSEGTGELFF
TRBV7-2	NA	NA	TRBJ2-1	TGTGCCAGCAGCTCACTAGGAATCCCCCAGTTCTTC	CASSSLGIPQFF
TRBV7-2	many	NA	TRBJ2-7	TGTGCCAGCAGCCCTGGGGGGAGCCCCTACGAGCAGTACTTC	CASSPGGSPYEQYF
TRBV20-1	many	NA	TRBJ2-3	TGCAGTGCTAGAGATCTAGGGGGGTTGGATACGCAGTATTTT	CSARDLGGLDTQYF
TRBV2	NA	NA	TRBJ1-4	TGTGCCAGCGTACCGGGGGCTTCAAAACTGTTTTTT	CASVPGASKLFF
TRBV6-5	many	TRBD1	TRBJ2-7	TGTGCCAGCTCCGGGACAGTTCCTTACGAGCAGTACTTC	CASSGTVPYEQYF
TRBV28	many	NA	TRBJ1-2	TGTGCCAGCAGTTTGGGGATTCAGCCGATCTATGGCTACACCTTC	CASSLGIQPIYGYTF
TRBV12-3/TRBV12-4	many	TRBD1	TRBJ1-5	TGTGCCAGCAGAGGACAGGGGGGACAGCCCCAGCATTTT	CASRGQGGQPQHF
TRBV19	NA	TRBD2	TRBJ2-1	TGTGCCAGTAGATCGACTAGCGGGGCGGGGCAGTTCTTC	CASRSTSGAGQFF
TRBV3-1	NA	NA	TRBJ2-4	TGTGCCAGCAGCTTGGGACCACCCAAAACCAAAAACATTCAGTACTTC	CASSLGPPKTKNIQYF
TRBV4-3	many	NA	TRBJ1-1	TGCGCCAGCAGCCCGGAGTGGTCGAACACTGAAGCTTTCTTT	CASSPEWSNTEAFF
TRBV7-2	many	NA	TRBJ2-2	TGTGCCAGCAGCTTAGTGGGCGGACCGTCCGTGACTGCGTTTTTT	CASSLVGGPSVTAFF
TRBV10-3	many	TRBD2	TRBJ2-1	TGTGCCATCAGCCCGGGGGGAGCGGGTGGGGATGAGCAGTTCTTC	CAISPGGAGGDEQFF
TRBV15	NA	NA	TRBJ1-2	TGTGCCACCAGCAGAGATACCCCAGGGCTTGGCTACACCTTC	CATSRDTPGLGYTF
TRBV5-1	few	TRBD1	TRBJ1-2	TGCGCCAGCAGTTCGGGACAGGGAGGCTCGGGGAGGCCTACTAACTATGGCTACACCTTC	CASSSGQGGSGRPTNYGYTF
TRBV3-1	many	NA	TRBJ2-7	TGTGCCAGCAGCCAGAGGGGTACCTACGAGCAGTACTTC	CASSQRGTYEQYF
TRBV20-1	many	NA	TRBJ2-5	TGCAGTGTCCCCTCGGCAGGGGAGACCCAGTACTTC	CSVPSAGETQYF
TRBV5-1	NA	NA	TRBJ2-1	TGCGCCAGCAGCTTGGATAGTTTCGTCGATGAGCAGTTCTTC	CASSLDSFVDEQFF
TRBV12-3/TRBV12-4	many	NA	TRBJ1-6	TGTGCCAGCAGTTTAGCGGTCGGGCGATCACCCCTCCACTTT	CASSLAVGRSPLHF